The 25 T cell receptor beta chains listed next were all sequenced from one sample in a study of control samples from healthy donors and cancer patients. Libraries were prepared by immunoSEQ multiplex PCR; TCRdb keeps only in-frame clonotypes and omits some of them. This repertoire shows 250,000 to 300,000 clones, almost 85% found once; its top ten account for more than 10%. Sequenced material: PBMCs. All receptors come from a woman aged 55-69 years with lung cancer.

The CDR3 loop is CASSTFGGMGEAFF. The CDR3 DNA is TGTGCCAGCAGCACTTTCGGGGGGATGGGTGAAGCTTTCTTT. The chain carries TRBV2 and TRBJ1-1, with D maybe TRBD1 (5 bases). CDR1 SNHLY and CDR2 FYNNEI come from the germline V gene. With 6 bases removed from V and 7 bases from J, the gap between germline ends came to 18 bases. This CDR3 spans 14 amino acids.

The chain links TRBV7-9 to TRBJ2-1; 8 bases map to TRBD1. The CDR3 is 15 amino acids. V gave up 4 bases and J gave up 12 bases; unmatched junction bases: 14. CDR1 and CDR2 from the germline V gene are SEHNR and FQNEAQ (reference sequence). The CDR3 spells CASSSADRAPKGQFF. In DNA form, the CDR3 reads TGTGCCAGCAGCTCGGCGGACAGGGCCCCTAAGGGGCAGTTCTTC.

CDR3 sequence (DNA): TGCGCCAGCAGCCATCAGGGGGGGAACACTGAAGCTTTCTTT. It codes for CASSHQGGNTEAFF. The chain links TRBV4-1 to TRBJ1-1, with 7 positions matching TRBD1. Per germline, CDR1 MGHRA and CDR2 YSYEKL. The CDR3 contains 14 residues. V lost 3 bases, J lost 1 base, and 2 bases stayed unmatched.

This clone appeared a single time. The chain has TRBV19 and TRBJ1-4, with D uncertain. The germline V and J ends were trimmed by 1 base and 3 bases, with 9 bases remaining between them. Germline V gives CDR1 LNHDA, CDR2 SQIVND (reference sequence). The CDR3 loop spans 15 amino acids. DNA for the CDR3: TGTGCCAGTAGTATAGCGCCGACCCCTAATGAAAAACTGTTTTTT. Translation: CASSIAPTPNEKLFF. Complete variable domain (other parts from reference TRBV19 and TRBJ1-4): DGGITQSPKYLFRKEGQNVTLSCEQNLNHDAMYWYRQDPGQGLRLIYYSQIVNDFQKGDIAEGYSVSREKKESFPLTVTSAQKNPTAFYLCASSIAPTPNEKLFFGSGTQLSVL.

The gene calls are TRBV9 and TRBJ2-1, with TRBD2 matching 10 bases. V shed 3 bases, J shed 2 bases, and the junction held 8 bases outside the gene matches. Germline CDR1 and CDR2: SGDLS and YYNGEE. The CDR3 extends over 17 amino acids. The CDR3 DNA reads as TGTGCCAGCAGCGCCCTAACCGGGACTAGCGCCTACAATGAGCAGTTCTTC. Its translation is CASSALTGTSAYNEQFF.

In DNA form, the CDR3 reads TGTGCCAGCAGCTTAGAAGACATCGCTCCATCCGGGGCTTTCTTT. It translates to CASSLEDIAPSGAFF. The chain recombines TRBV11-2 with TRBJ1-1; D remains ambiguous. Trimming cost V 0 bases and J 11 bases, with 19 bases left between them. This CDR3 is 15 amino acids long. The germline V gene encodes CDR1 SGHAT and CDR2 FQNNGV.

The CDR3 coding sequence is TGTGCCAGCAGCTCAGGGGGAGGCAATCAGCCCCAGCATTTT. This sequence encodes CASSSGGGNQPQHF. The gene calls are TRBV5-4 and TRBJ1-5, with 7 positions matching TRBD1. J was trimmed by 2 bases and V by 3 bases; bases with no gene match: 2. This CDR3 is built from 14 residues. Germline V gene data show CDR1 as SGHNT and CDR2 as YYREEE (reference sequence). Full variable domain (rest looked up from reference TRBV5-4 and TRBJ1-5): ETGVTQSPTHLIKTRGQQVTLRCSSQSGHNTVSWYQQALGQGPQFIFQYYREEENGRGNFPPRFSGLQFPNYSSELNVNALELDDSALYLCASSSGGGNQPQHFGDGTRLSIL.

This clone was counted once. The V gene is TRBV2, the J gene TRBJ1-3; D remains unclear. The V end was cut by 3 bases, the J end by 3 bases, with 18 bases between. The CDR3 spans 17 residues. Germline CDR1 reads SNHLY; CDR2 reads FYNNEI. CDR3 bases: TGTGCCAGCAGTGATAGCCTGATTGGGGTTGGTGGAAACACCATATATTTT. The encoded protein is CASSDSLIGVGGNTIYF.

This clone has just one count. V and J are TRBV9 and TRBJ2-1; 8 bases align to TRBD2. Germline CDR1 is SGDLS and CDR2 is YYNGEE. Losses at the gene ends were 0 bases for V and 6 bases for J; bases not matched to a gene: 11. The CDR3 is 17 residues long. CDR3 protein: CASSVEGGLVWGNEQFF. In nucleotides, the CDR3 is TGTGCCAGCAGCGTAGAGGGGGGACTAGTATGGGGCAATGAGCAGTTCTTC.

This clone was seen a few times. In DNA, the CDR3 is TGTGCCAGCAGTTCCGGCCGACTAGCGGGAGTGGAGACCCAGTACTTC. This translates into CASSSGRLAGVETQYF. The V and J genes are TRBV28 and TRBJ2-5; 12 bases are shared with TRBD2. In germline, CDR1 is MDHEN, CDR2 SYDVKM. There are 16 residues in the CDR3. Losses at the gene ends were 4 bases for V and 5 bases for J; bases not matched to a gene: 8.

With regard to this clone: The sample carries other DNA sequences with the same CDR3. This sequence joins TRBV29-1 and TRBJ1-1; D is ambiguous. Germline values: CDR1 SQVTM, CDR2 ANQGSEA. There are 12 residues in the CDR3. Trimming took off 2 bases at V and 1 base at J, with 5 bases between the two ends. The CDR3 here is CSVEPRNTEAFF. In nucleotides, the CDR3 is TGCAGCGTTGAACCCAGGAACACTGAAGCTTTCTTT.

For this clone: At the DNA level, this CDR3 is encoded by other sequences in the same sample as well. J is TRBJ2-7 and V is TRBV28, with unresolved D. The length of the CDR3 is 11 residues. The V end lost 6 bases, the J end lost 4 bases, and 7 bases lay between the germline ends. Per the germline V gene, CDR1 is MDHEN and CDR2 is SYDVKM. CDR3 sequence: CASSSVYEQYF. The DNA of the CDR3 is TGTGCCAGCAGCTCCGTTTACGAGCAGTACTTC.

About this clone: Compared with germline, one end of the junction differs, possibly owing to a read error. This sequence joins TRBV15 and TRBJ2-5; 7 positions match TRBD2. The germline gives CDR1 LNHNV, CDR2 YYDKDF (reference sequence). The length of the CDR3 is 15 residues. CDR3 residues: CATSLDRGLGALSHF. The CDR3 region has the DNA TGTGCCACCAGCCTAGACAGAGGACTAGGGGCCCTCAGTCACTTC.

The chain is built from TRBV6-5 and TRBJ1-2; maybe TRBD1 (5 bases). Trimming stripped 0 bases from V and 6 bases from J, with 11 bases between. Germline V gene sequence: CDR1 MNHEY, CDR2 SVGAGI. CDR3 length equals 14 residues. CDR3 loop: CASSYSTETDGYTF. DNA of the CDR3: TGTGCCAGCAGTTACTCGACAGAGACGGATGGCTACACCTTC.

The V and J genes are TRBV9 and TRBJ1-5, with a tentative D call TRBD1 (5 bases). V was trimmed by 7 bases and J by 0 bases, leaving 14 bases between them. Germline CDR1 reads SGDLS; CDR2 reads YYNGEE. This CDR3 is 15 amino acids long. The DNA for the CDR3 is TGTGCCAGCTCAGCGGGGGACTATAGCAATCAGCCCCAGCATTTT. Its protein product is CASSAGDYSNQPQHF.

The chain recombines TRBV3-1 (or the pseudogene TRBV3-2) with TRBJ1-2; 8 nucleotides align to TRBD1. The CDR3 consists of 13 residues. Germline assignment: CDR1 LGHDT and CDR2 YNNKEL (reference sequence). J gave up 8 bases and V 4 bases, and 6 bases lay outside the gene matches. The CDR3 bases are TGTGCCAGCAGCCTCGACAGGGGAAACGGCTACACCTTC. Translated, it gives CASSLDRGNGYTF.

The CDR3 sequence: CSVNRGLGTDTQYF. The CDR3 coding sequence is TGCAGCGTAAACAGGGGGCTGGGCACAGATACGCAGTATTTT. J is TRBJ2-3 and V is TRBV29-1, with 9 positions matching TRBD1. The V gene end was trimmed by 6 bases and the J gene end by 1 base; junction bases not matched to a gene: 5. The CDR3 runs 14 residues. CDR1 is SQVTM, CDR2 ANQGSEA, per germline.

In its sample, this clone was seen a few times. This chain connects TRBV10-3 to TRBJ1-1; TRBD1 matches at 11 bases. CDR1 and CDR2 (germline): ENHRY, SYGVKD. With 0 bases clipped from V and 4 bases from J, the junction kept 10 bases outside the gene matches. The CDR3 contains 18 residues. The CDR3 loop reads CAISESPPGQGVSTEAFF. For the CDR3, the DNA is TGTGCCATCAGTGAGTCCCCACCGGGACAGGGGGTCTCCACTGAAGCTTTCTTT.

The CDR3 region is CASSLLAGAYNEQFF. Written as DNA, the CDR3 is TGCGCCAGCAGCTTATTAGCGGGAGCTTACAATGAGCAGTTCTTC. This chain uses TRBV5-1 with TRBJ2-1; TRBD2 aligns across 9 bases. V was pared by 2 bases and J by 4 bases, with 4 bases of the junction left unmatched. The CDR3 consists of 15 residues. Germline CDR1 reads SGHRS; CDR2 reads YFSETQ.

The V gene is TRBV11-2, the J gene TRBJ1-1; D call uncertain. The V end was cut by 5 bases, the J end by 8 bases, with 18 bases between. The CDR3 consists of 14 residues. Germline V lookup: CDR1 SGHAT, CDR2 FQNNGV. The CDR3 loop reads CASSRPGSLGEAFF. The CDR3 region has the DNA TGTGCCAGCAGCCGGCCCGGGTCCTTGGGAGAAGCTTTCTTT.

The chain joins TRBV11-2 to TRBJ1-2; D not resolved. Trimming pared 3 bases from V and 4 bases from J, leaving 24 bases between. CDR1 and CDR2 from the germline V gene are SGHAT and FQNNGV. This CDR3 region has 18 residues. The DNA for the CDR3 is TGTGCCAGCAGCTTGCCCCGCCAAGGGCGGTTTTATTTCTATGGCTACACCTTC. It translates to CASSLPRQGRFYFYGYTF.

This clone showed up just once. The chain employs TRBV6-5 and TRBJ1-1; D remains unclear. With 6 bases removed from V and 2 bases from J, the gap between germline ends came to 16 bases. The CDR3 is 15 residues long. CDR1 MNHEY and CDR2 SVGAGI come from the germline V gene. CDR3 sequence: CASSLIPWANTEAFF. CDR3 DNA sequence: TGTGCCAGCAGCCTCATACCGTGGGCCAACACTGAAGCTTTCTTT.

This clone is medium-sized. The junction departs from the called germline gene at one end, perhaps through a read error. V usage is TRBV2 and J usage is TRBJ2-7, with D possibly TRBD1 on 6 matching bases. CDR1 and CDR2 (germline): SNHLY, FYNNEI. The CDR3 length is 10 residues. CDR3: CATDGGQPHF. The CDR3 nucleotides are TGTGCCACCGATGGAGGACAGCCTCACTTC. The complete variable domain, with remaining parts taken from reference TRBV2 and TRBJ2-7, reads EPEVTQTPSHQVTQMGQEVILRCVPISNHLYFYWYRQILGQKVEFLVSFYNNEISEKSEIFDDQFSVERPDGSNFTLKIRSTKLEDSAMYFCATDGGQPHFGPGTRLTVT.

The CDR3 spells CASSPDYPGELFF. The CDR3 nucleotides are TGTGCCAGCTCACCAGATTACCCCGGGGAGCTGTTTTTT. The chain couples TRBV18 to TRBJ2-2; no clear D gene. Trimming took 2 bases from V and 6 from J, leaving 7 bases between them. CDR3 length: 13 amino acids. CDR1 is KGHSH and CDR2 is LQKENI in the germline V gene.

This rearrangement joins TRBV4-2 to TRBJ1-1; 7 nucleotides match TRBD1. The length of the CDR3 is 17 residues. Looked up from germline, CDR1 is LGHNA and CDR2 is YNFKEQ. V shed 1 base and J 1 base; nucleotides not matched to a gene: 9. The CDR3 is CASSQVGRGPPNTEAFF. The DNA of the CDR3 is TGTGCCAGCAGCCAAGTGGGAAGGGGGCCCCCGAACACTGAAGCTTTCTTT.